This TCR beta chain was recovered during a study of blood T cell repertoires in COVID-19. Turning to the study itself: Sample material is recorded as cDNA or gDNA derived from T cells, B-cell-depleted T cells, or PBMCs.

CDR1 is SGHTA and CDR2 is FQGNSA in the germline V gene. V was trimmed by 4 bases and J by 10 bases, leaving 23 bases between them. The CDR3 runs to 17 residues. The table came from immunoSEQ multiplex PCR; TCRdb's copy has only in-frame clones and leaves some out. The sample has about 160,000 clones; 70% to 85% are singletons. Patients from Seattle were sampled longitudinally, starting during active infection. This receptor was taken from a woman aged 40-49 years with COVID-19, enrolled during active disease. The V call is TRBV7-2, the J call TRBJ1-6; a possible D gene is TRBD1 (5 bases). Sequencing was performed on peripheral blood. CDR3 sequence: CASSYLERTRGGSPLHF. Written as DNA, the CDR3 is TGTGCCAGCAGCTATCTAGAACGTACGCGGGGGGGATCACCCCTCCACTTT.